The rows below give T cell receptor beta chains drawn from one sample of a study of blood T cells in healthy people across ages. TCRdb fed the 5' RACE reads into MiXCR, producing one record per CDR3 protein. This sample carries about 680,000 distinct CDR3 sequences, roughly 50% of them seen once, and the ten largest clones take roughly a third. The sequenced sample consisted of blood. These receptors all come from a woman in her fifties or sixties in good health. Each CDR3 is given with its conserved first and last residue. Each record gives: J gene, D gene, clone size, V gene, CDR3 DNA, CDR3 protein. A D gene is named only where the DNA matches it firmly. Clone size is stated in some rows and not others, as once, few, many or a class when expanded.

j_gene: TRBJ1-4
d_gene: .
abundance: few
v_gene: TRBV25-1
CDR3nt: TGTGCCAGCAGCAACAGTTTAGAAGAAAAACTGTTTTTT
CDR3aa: CASSNSLEEKLFF

j_gene: TRBJ2-5
d_gene: .
abundance: few
v_gene: TRBV7-2
CDR3nt: TGTGCCAGCAGCGCCCAGGGTCTAAAAGAGACCCAGTACTTC
CDR3aa: CASSAQGLKETQYF

j_gene: TRBJ1-3
d_gene: .
abundance: .
v_gene: TRBV20-1
CDR3nt: TGCAGTGCTACAGCCCAGGGACTAAGCTCTGGAAACACCATATATTTT
CDR3aa: CSATAQGLSSGNTIYF

j_gene: TRBJ2-7
d_gene: TRBD2
abundance: .
v_gene: TRBV5-1
CDR3nt: TGCGCCAGCAGCTCAGGGAGGGGATCCGAGCAGTACTTC
CDR3aa: CASSSGRGSEQYF

j_gene: TRBJ2-3
d_gene: TRBD1
abundance: .
v_gene: TRBV27
CDR3nt: TGTGCCAGCAGGCGACAGGGCTCTAGCACAGATACGCAGTATTTT
CDR3aa: CASRRQGSSTDTQYF

j_gene: TRBJ1-1
d_gene: .
abundance: few
v_gene: TRBV18
CDR3nt: TGTGCCAGCTCCCCCGACACGGGCACTGAAGCTTTCTTT
CDR3aa: CASSPDTGTEAFF

j_gene: TRBJ2-3
d_gene: TRBD2
abundance: .
v_gene: TRBV7-9
CDR3nt: TGTGCCAGCAGCTTAGCGGACCAGATTAGGACTAGCGGGAGCAGAGATACGCAGTATTTT
CDR3aa: CASSLADQIRTSGSRDTQYF

j_gene: TRBJ2-1
d_gene: TRBD2
abundance: .
v_gene: TRBV5-1
CDR3nt: TGCGCCAGCAGCTTGGTTGCTAGCGGGAACAATGAGCAGTTCTTC
CDR3aa: CASSLVASGNNEQFF

j_gene: TRBJ2-3
d_gene: .
abundance: .
v_gene: TRBV7-9
CDR3nt: TGTGCCAGCAGCCGAGTCCCTTCTACAGGGTACACAGATACGCAGTATTTT
CDR3aa: CASSRVPSTGYTDTQYF

j_gene: TRBJ2-7
d_gene: .
abundance: .
v_gene: TRBV7-8
CDR3nt: TGTGCCAGCAGCTTAGACGCCATAGTCCGCGAGCAGTACTTC
CDR3aa: CASSLDAIVREQYF

j_gene: TRBJ2-1
d_gene: TRBD1
abundance: .
v_gene: TRBV5-5
CDR3nt: TGTGCCAGCAGCCCACTCTTAGGGGGCTATGAGCAGTTCTTC
CDR3aa: CASSPLLGGYEQFF